Listed below are T cell receptor beta chains from one sample, sequenced in a study of blood T cell repertoires in COVID-19. Some clones are missing from TCRdb's copy, which holds only in-frame ones; the method was immunoSEQ multiplex PCR. The sample contains over 200,000 clones, about 90% of which appear only once. The specimen was peripheral blood. All receptors come from a man aged 35-49 years with active or convalescent COVID-19. Each CDR3 is given with its conserved first and last residue. D genes are given only for firm matches. Only part of the rows carry a size: once, few, many, or a class if the clone is expanded.

j_gene,d_gene,v_gene,abundance,CDR3nt,CDR3aa
TRBJ1-5,TRBD1,TRBV5-1,-,TGCGCCAGCAGCAGTGGACAGGTGGGTCAGCCCCAGCATTTT,CASSSGQVGQPQHF
TRBJ1-6,-,TRBV28,-,TGTGCCAGCAGTCTCGCTTGGCGGTCATACGGGAATTCACCCCTCCACTTT,CASSLAWRSYGNSPLHF
TRBJ1-1,TRBD1,TRBV4-2,-,TGTGCCAGCAATCACCCGGGACAGGGTCCTGAAGCTTTCTTT,CASNHPGQGPEAFF
TRBJ2-3,TRBD2,TRBV14,-,TGTGCCAGCAGCCCAGTGGGACTAGCGGGAGCGAAAGATACGCAGTATTTT,CASSPVGLAGAKDTQYF
TRBJ1-6,-,TRBV25-1,-,TGTGCCAGCAGTGTTTACAGGGCAACTTCACCCCTCCACTTT,CASSVYRATSPLHF
TRBJ1-2,TRBD1,TRBV19,-,TGTGCCAGTAGTGTCGGACAGGCGGCGGCAGGCTACACCTTC,CASSVGQAAAGYTF
TRBJ2-1,-,TRBV9,-,TGTGCCAGCAGCCCCCGACAGGGAGGCTCCTACAATGAGCAGTTCTTC,CASSPRQGGSYNEQFF
TRBJ1-3,-,TRBV14,-,TGTGCCAGCAGCCGGAGAACAGGGACGGTGCGGAACACCATATATTTT,CASSRRTGTVRNTIYF
TRBJ1-2,TRBD1,TRBV4-1,-,TGCGCCAGCAGCCCTACAGCAACAGGGGTCTATGGCTACACCTTC,CASSPTATGVYGYTF
TRBJ1-2,TRBD1,TRBV28,-,TGTGCCAGCAGTTTATTTCGGAGACAGGGGGCCTTTGACAACTATGGCTACACCTTC,CASSLFRRQGAFDNYGYTF
TRBJ2-7,TRBD2,TRBV2,-,TGTGCCAGCGGGACCCGGCTAGCGGGAGGTCTCGAGCAGTACTTC,CASGTRLAGGLEQYF
TRBJ1-2,TRBD1,TRBV19,-,TGTGCCAGTAGTCCCGGAAGGGGGCTTGGCTACACCTTC,CASSPGRGLGYTF
TRBJ2-3,-,TRBV2,-,TGTGCCAGCGCCGGATTAGCGGTTCGCACAGATACGCAGTATTTT,CASAGLAVRTDTQYF
TRBJ1-4,-,TRBV10-3,-,TGTGCCATGCCTCGAAAGCAGGAGGGTGAAAAACTGTTTTTT,CAMPRKQEGEKLFF
TRBJ2-6,TRBD1,TRBV2,-,TGTGCCGTCAGGGGGCTAGGGACAGCAGTCTCTGGGGCCAACGTCCTGACTTTC,CAVRGLGTAVSGANVLTF
TRBJ1-2,-,TRBV29-1,-,TGCAGCTTTTCGACAGGATACGGCTACACCTTC,CSFSTGYGYTF
TRBJ1-2,-,TRBV11-2,-,TGTGCCAGCAGCTTAGGGGCAGGGGATGGCTACACCTTC,CASSLGAGDGYTF
TRBJ1-2,-,TRBV6-5,-,TGTGCCAGCACCAGACAGAACTATGGCTACACCTTC,CASTRQNYGYTF
TRBJ1-1,-,TRBV7-9,-,TGTGCCAGCAGCTCCGGGGCCTCGGGGGGGGCTGAAGCTTTCTTT,CASSSGASGGAEAFF
TRBJ2-7,-,TRBV7-9,-,TGTGCCAGCAGCTTAGACAGTTATAGCTCCTACGAGCAGTACTTC,CASSLDSYSSYEQYF
TRBJ1-1,-,TRBV28,-,TGTGCCAGCCGAAACGGGGGTAGCACTGAAGCTTTCTTT,CASRNGGSTEAFF
TRBJ2-1,-,TRBV5-1,once,TGCGCCAGCAGCTTGGAATCGACAGACTACAATGAGCAGTTCTTC,CASSLESTDYNEQFF
TRBJ2-2,TRBD1,TRBV10-1,-,TGCGCCAGCGGACAGGGGAACACCGGGGAGCTGTTTTTT,CASGQGNTGELFF
TRBJ1-6,TRBD1,TRBV25-1,-,TGTGCCAGCAGTGAAAGGCGGCAGGGGGCACCCCTCCACTTT,CASSERRQGAPLHF
TRBJ2-7,TRBD2,TRBV12-3/TRBV12-4,-,TGTGCCAGCACCCGCGAACGGGGGGGGGAGCAGTACTTC,CASTRERGGEQYF
TRBJ2-1,TRBD1,TRBV27,few,TGTGCCAGCACCCTACAGGGGTACAATGAGCAGTTCTTC,CASTLQGYNEQFF
TRBJ2-3,TRBD1,TRBV11-2,many,TGTGCCAGCAGCTCACATGGACAGGGCTACACAGATACGCAGTATTTT,CASSSHGQGYTDTQYF
TRBJ1-5,-,TRBV28,few,TGTGCCAGCAGTCAGCACAGGGTGAATCAGCCCCAGCATTTT,CASSQHRVNQPQHF
TRBJ1-5,TRBD1,TRBV15,-,TGTGCCACCAGCAGAGAACGAGGGGGCACCCAGCCCCAGCATTTT,CATSRERGGTQPQHF
TRBJ2-1,TRBD1,TRBV9,-,TGTGCCAGCAGGCGAACAGGGGGCGAATACAATGAGCAGTTCTTC,CASRRTGGEYNEQFF
TRBJ2-7,TRBD2,TRBV3-1/TRBV3-2,few,TGTGCCAGCAGCCAAGGGACTAGCGGGGGGGCCGGCGACGAGCAGTACTTC,CASSQGTSGGAGDEQYF
TRBJ1-1,TRBD1,TRBV25-1,-,TGTGCCAGCAGTGAAAGAACAGGGGAGGATGAAGCTTTCTTT,CASSERTGEDEAFF
TRBJ1-4,-,TRBV5-1,-,TGCGCCAGCAGCTTGGCGGGGACTCCCCCCGCGGCTAATGAAAAACTGTTTTTT,CASSLAGTPPAANEKLFF
TRBJ1-2,-,TRBV7-9,-,TGTGCCAGCAGCTTAGTGGTCGAGAACTATGGCTACACCTTC,CASSLVVENYGYTF
TRBJ1-1,TRBD1,TRBV5-1,few,TGCGCCAGCAGCTTGACAGGGGGATACACTGAAGCTTTCTTT,CASSLTGGYTEAFF
TRBJ2-3,TRBD2,TRBV4-2,once,TGTGCCAGCAGCCCTCTAGCGGGGGGCGGGCCAGATACGCAGTATTTT,CASSPLAGGGPDTQYF
TRBJ1-1,TRBD1,TRBV7-8,-,TGTGCCAGCAGCTTTAACCGGGACAGAGCTTTCTTT,CASSFNRDRAFF
TRBJ1-2,TRBD1,TRBV11-2,-,TGTGCCAGCAGCTCGGGACAGGGGCTCTATGGCTACACCTTC,CASSSGQGLYGYTF
TRBJ1-2,-,TRBV28,-,TGTGCCAGCAGCCAAGGACAGCCAGGGGGCTACACCTTC,CASSQGQPGGYTF
TRBJ2-3,TRBD2,TRBV11-1,-,TGTGCCAGCAGCACGACTAGCGGGGCAGATACGCAGTATTTT,CASSTTSGADTQYF
TRBJ2-1,TRBD1,TRBV6-5,-,TGTGCCAGCAGCCGCTCCGGGACAGGGGAGAATGAGCAGTTCTTC,CASSRSGTGENEQFF
TRBJ2-7,-,TRBV14,once,TGTGCCAGCAGCCAAGATTGGGGGGGCGGGCAGGACCCGGCGGACTTC,CASSQDWGGGQDPADF
TRBJ1-1,-,TRBV29-1,once,TGCAGCATTGGACAGATGAACACTGAAGCTTTCTTT,CSIGQMNTEAFF
TRBJ2-7,TRBD1,TRBV28,-,TGTGCCAGCAGTCCCTACAGGGGCGACTCCTACGAGCAGTACTTC,CASSPYRGDSYEQYF
TRBJ2-3,-,TRBV20-1,-,TGCAGTGCTAGACCCAGGGATACGCAGTATTTT,CSARPRDTQYF
TRBJ2-7,-,TRBV6-5,few,TGTGCCAGCAGCCCCGGCAGGGTAAGGCACGAGCAGTACTTC,CASSPGRVRHEQYF
TRBJ1-1,-,TRBV2,-,TGTGCCAGTATCCCCGGGCGGGGGGCGAGCACTGAAGCTTTCTTT,CASIPGRGASTEAFF
TRBJ1-2,TRBD1,TRBV24-1,-,TGTGCCACCAGTGATACATCAACAGGGGGCGCGTTAGCTGGCTACACCTTC,CATSDTSTGGALAGYTF
TRBJ1-1,TRBD1,TRBV4-1,-,TGCGCCAGCAGCATTGGGACAGGGACGAACACTGAAGCTTTCTTT,CASSIGTGTNTEAFF
TRBJ2-5,TRBD2,TRBV6-5,-,TGTGCCACCAGGGGGACTAGCGGGAGATCAGAGACCCAGTACTTC,CATRGTSGRSETQYF
TRBJ2-7,-,TRBV28,-,TGTGCCAGCAGTTCCCTGACTAGGTTCTACGAGCAGTACTTC,CASSSLTRFYEQYF
TRBJ2-5,TRBD2,TRBV28,-,TGTGCCAGCAGTTTAAGACTAGCGGGAAAGAGGGGACAAGAGACCCAGTACTTC,CASSLRLAGKRGQETQYF
TRBJ1-6,TRBD1,TRBV6-5,-,TGTGCCAGCAGTTACTCGGGACAGGGGTCAAATTCACCCCTCCACTTT,CASSYSGQGSNSPLHF
TRBJ1-2,TRBD1,TRBV27,-,TGTGCCAGCAGACCGACAGGGGGCAGTGGCTACACCTTC,CASRPTGGSGYTF
TRBJ1-5,-,TRBV7-9,-,TGTGCCAGCAGCTGGGGTGAGGGACAGCCCCAGCATTTT,CASSWGEGQPQHF
TRBJ1-2,-,TRBV12-3/TRBV12-4,-,TGTGCCAGCAGATCGACAGCCAACTATGGCTACACCTTC,CASRSTANYGYTF
TRBJ1-5,-,TRBV18,-,TGTGCCAGCTCACCACAAGCGGTTAGCAATCAGCCCCAGCATTTT,CASSPQAVSNQPQHF